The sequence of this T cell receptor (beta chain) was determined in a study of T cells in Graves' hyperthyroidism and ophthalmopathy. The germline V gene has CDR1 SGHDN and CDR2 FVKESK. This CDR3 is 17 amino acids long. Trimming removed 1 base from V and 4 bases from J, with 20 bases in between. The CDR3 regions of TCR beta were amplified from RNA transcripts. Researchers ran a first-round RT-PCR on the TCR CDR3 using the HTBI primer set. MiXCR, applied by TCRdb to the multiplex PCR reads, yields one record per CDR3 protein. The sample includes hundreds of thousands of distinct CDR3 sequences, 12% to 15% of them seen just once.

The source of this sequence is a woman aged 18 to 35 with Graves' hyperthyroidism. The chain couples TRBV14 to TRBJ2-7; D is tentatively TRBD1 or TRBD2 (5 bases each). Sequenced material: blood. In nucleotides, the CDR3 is TGTGCCAGCAGCCAAGGGGACCCTCCCCAACTCATATACGAGCAGTACTTC. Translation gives CASSQGDPPQLIYEQYF.